The 6 T cell receptor beta chains reported below all come from one sample, sequenced in a study of response to subunit inactivated influenza vaccine. TCRdb re-called the RT-PCR reads through MiXCR, storing one row per CDR3 protein. The sample lists 650,000 to 700,000 distinct CDR3 sequences, less than 20% seen once, with roughly 12% in the top ten. Material: PBMCs from blood, obtained roughly 12 days after vaccination. The receptors derive from a man aged 50 to 60 who received an inactivated influenza vaccine.

In this sample, this clonotype turned up a few times. The genes are TRBV3-1 and TRBJ1-4; 7 nucleotides agree with TRBD1. Germline-derived CDR1 and CDR2 are LGHDT and YNNKEL (reference sequence). The J segment lost 5 bases and the V segment lost 0 bases, leaving 3 bases of the junction unmatched. The CDR3 is made up of 15 amino acids. The CDR3 sequence is CASSQDPGQNEKLFF. The CDR3 nucleotides are TGTGCCAGCAGCCAAGACCCGGGACAGAATGAAAAACTGTTTTTT.

The J gene is TRBJ2-3, the V gene TRBV6-5, with no clear D. Trimming took off 0 bases at V and 1 base at J, with 14 bases between the two ends. Germline V gives CDR1 MNHEY, CDR2 SVGAGI. The CDR3 totals 17 residues. The CDR3 spells CASSYSTNPRGTDTQYF. The CDR3 nucleotides are TGTGCCAGCAGTTACTCTACTAACCCTCGCGGCACAGATACGCAGTATTTT.

This clonotype was seen ten or more times. This chain connects TRBV5-6 to TRBJ2-3; possibly TRBD2 for D (6 bases). Per germline, CDR1 SGHDT and CDR2 YYEEEE. With 4 bases removed from V and 4 bases from J, the gap between germline ends came to 10 bases. CDR3 length: 13 amino acids. CDR3 coding DNA: TGTGCCAGCAGCCCGGAGGGGTCAGATACGCAGTATTTT. It specifies CASSPEGSDTQYF.

J is TRBJ2-2 and V is TRBV24-1; tentatively, D is TRBD1 (6 bases). Germline-derived CDR1 and CDR2 are KGHDR and SFDVKD. V lost 5 bases and J lost 5, with 11 bases in between. This CDR3 region has 14 residues. This CDR3 is CATSAGTRTGELFF. CDR3 sequence (DNA): TGTGCCACCAGTGCCGGGACACGAACCGGGGAGCTGTTTTTT.

This clonotype has only a few counts. The chain carries TRBV9 and TRBJ2-1; D call uncertain. This CDR3 comprises 15 residues. Germline CDR1 is SGDLS and CDR2 is YYNGEE. V was cut by 0 bases and J by 0 bases, with 7 bases left in between. CDR3 protein: CASSVGLSSYNEQFF. In nucleotides, the CDR3 is TGTGCCAGCAGCGTAGGGCTCTCCTCCTACAATGAGCAGTTCTTC.

This rearrangement joins TRBV12-3 or TRBV12-4 to TRBJ1-4, with D uncertain. The V gene lost 2 bases and the J gene lost 7 bases, with 8 bases spanning the gap. The length of the CDR3 is 13 residues. The CDR3 region has the DNA TGTGCCAGCAGTTTAAGGTGGAGTGAAAAACTGTTTTTT. Translated, it gives CASSLRWSEKLFF.